Listed here is a single TCR beta chain. What it binds is unknown. One end of the junction fails to match germline, which may point to a read error. Nobody among the patients had been given any treatment before thyroid surgery. These data are taken from a study of metastatic and nonmetastatic thyroid tumors. About the research overall: Where malignant and benign thyroid patients were concerned, repertoires were compared across blood and tumor or nodule tissue. Broader study findings: Malignant thyroid tumors reportedly exceeded benign nodules significantly in TCR beta diversity, with the difference appearing in blood and tumor.

The CDR3 loop spans 17 amino acids. The germline V gene has CDR1 SGHTA and CDR2 FQGNSA. Per the study methods: The study's classifier, a distant-metastasis tool for papillary thyroid cancer, was built using CDR3 differences across clinicopathological groups. TCRdb called clones again from the PCR reads with MiXCR. The V and J calls come from TCRdb's annotation, not from the publication. The table shows about 23,000 clones, with about 30% occurring only once. Sequencing was carried out using tumor tissue. V usage is TRBV7-2 and J usage is TRBJ1-5; perhaps TRBD1 as D (6 bases). This TCR was recovered from a female donor with papillary thyroid cancer or a benign thyroid nodule (not recorded which). Some clones in this sample may be carry-over from other donors' samples. Here the CDR3 reads CASSRDIVGDSNQPHHF. CDR3 sequence (DNA): TGTGCCAGCAGCCGGGACATAGTTGGGGATAGCAATCAGCCCCATCATTTT.